The 20 T cell receptor beta chains below all came from one sample that was sequenced in a study of blood T cell repertoires in COVID-19. Repertoires were generated with immunoSEQ multiplex PCR, while TCRdb's copy carries only in-frame clones and drops some. The sample includes about 320,000 clones, roughly 90% of them seen just once. The material sequenced was PBMCs or T cells enriched from blood (not recorded which). The receptors stem from a woman in her thirties who had been exposed to COVID-19.

V is TRBV5-1 and J is TRBJ2-5, with a tentative D call TRBD1 (6 bases). V dropped 4 bases and J dropped 4 bases, with 20 bases sitting between them. CDR3 length: 16 residues. CDR1 and CDR2 (germline): SGHRS, YFSETQ. The CDR3 sequence: CASSPLRGQSRETQYF. CDR3 DNA: TGCGCCAGCAGCCCGTTAAGAGGACAGTCCAGAGAGACCCAGTACTTC.

V usage is TRBV3-1 (or the pseudogene TRBV3-2) and J usage is TRBJ1-2, with TRBD1 matching 7 bases. From germline, CDR1 is LGHDT and CDR2 YNNKEL (reference sequence). Trimming took 3 bases from V and 6 from J; bases not matched to a gene: 13. The length of the CDR3 is 16 residues. CDR3 DNA: TGTGCCAGCAGCCAGCTCCCGACAGGGAGCGGTGATGGCTACACCTTC. Its protein is CASSQLPTGSGDGYTF.

This rearrangement joins TRBV4-1 to TRBJ2-5; TRBD2 matches at 8 bases. Germline V gene data show CDR1 as MGHRA and CDR2 as YSYEKL. J lost 4 bases, V lost 8 bases, and 18 bases had no gene match. This CDR3 is 17 amino acids long. The CDR3 here is CASSKWVAGKGGETQYF. DNA of the CDR3: TGCGCCAGCTCAAAATGGGTAGCGGGGAAAGGGGGAGAGACCCAGTACTTC.

The rearrangement uses TRBV2 and TRBJ1-2; the D is unclear. V dropped 5 bases and J dropped 2 bases, with 27 bases sitting between them. The CDR3 covers 19 residues. Germline values: CDR1 SNHLY, CDR2 FYNNEI. The CDR3 is CASSLQRAAPLRSNYGYTF. In nucleotides, the CDR3 is TGTGCCAGCAGTCTCCAGAGGGCAGCGCCGTTACGTTCCAACTATGGCTACACCTTC.

This chain connects TRBV7-9 to TRBJ2-5; 12 bases are a match to TRBD1. The length of the CDR3 is 15 residues. Germline CDR1 is SEHNR and CDR2 is FQNEAQ (reference sequence). Trimming at V came to 4 bases and at J to 5 bases, leaving 5 bases not matched to a gene. In nucleotides, the CDR3 is TGTGCCAGCAGCTGGGGGACAGGGGGCGACGAGACCCAGTACTTC. Protein sequence: CASSWGTGGDETQYF.

The chain has TRBV18 and TRBJ2-4, with D tentatively TRBD2 (6 bases). The length of the CDR3 is 14 residues. Germline values: CDR1 KGHSH, CDR2 LQKENI. Between the trimmed V and J ends, which lost 3 bases and 3 bases, there was a span of 9 bases. CDR3 in amino acids: CASSPAGIKNIQYF. DNA of the CDR3: TGTGCCAGCTCACCGGCGGGGATCAAAAACATTCAGTACTTC.

The V call is TRBV4-1, the J call TRBJ2-5; 8 positions match TRBD2. Unmatched junction bases numbered 2, after V lost 1 base and J lost 1 base. CDR1 MGHRA and CDR2 YSYEKL come from the germline V gene. The CDR3 runs to 15 residues. CDR3 amino acids: CASSQASGSQETQYF. CDR3 DNA: TGCGCCAGCAGCCAAGCTAGCGGGTCCCAAGAGACCCAGTACTTC.

This clone showed up just once. V and J are TRBV18 and TRBJ1-2; 7 positions agree with TRBD1. V lost 1 base, J lost 8 bases, and 10 bases stayed unmatched. CDR1 KGHSH and CDR2 LQKENI come from the germline V gene. This CDR3 is built from 15 residues. The CDR3 bases are TGTGCCAGCTCACCACAGGGACAGCGGGCTGGAGGCTACACCTTC. It translates to CASSPQGQRAGGYTF.

The rearrangement joins TRBV27 to TRBJ2-3, with D maybe TRBD2 (6 bases). The CDR3 is 15 amino acids. Trimming shortened V by 3 bases and J by 1 base, and 11 bases separated the two germline ends. Germline V gene lookup returns CDR1 MNHEY and CDR2 SMNVEV (reference sequence). CDR3 DNA: TGTGCCAGCAGTTTCCTTAGCGGACGCACAGATACGCAGTATTTT. Translation: CASSFLSGRTDTQYF.

The chain is built from TRBV21-1 and TRBJ1-3; the DNA was not compared with TRBD1, the D call given in the table. TRBV21-1 is termed a pseudogene. There are 20 residues in the CDR3. The CDR3 region is CASSKGPRDIGLSSGNTIYF. The CDR3 coding sequence is TGTGCCAGCAGCAAAGGTCCTCGGGACATCGGGTTATCCTCGGGAAACACCATATATTTT.

This chain connects TRBV27 to TRBJ2-7; D might be TRBD2 (6 bases). Germline CDR1 is MNHEY and CDR2 is SMNVEV (reference sequence). V was trimmed by 6 bases and J by 1 base, leaving 13 bases between them. The CDR3 length is 14 residues. The CDR3 DNA is TGTGCCAGCAGCCCGGCGGGGCGGTCCTACGAGCAGTACTTC. Residues: CASSPAGRSYEQYF.

The rearrangement joins TRBV13 to TRBJ2-7, with D possibly matching TRBD1 (6 bases). This CDR3 is 13 amino acids long. Per the germline V gene, CDR1 is PRHDT and CDR2 is FYEKMQ (reference sequence). V shed 5 bases and J shed 0 bases, with 8 bases lying between them. In DNA form, the CDR3 reads TGTGCCAGCAGCCGGGACAACTCCTACGAGCAGTACTTC. This encodes CASSRDNSYEQYF.

This clone was observed a single time. The chain employs TRBV4-1 and TRBJ1-6; D call uncertain. This CDR3 comprises 13 residues. Germline CDR1 MGHRA, CDR2 YSYEKL. Between the trimmed V and J ends, which lost 1 base and 9 bases, there was a span of 7 bases. The CDR3 here is CASSQGFSSPLHF. The DNA of the CDR3 is TGCGCCAGCAGCCAAGGGTTCAGTTCACCCCTCCACTTT.

This chain connects TRBV30 to TRBJ1-2; tentative D call: TRBD1 (6 bases). V lost 0 bases and J lost 6, with 17 bases in between. Germline CDR1 is GTSNPN and CDR2 is SVGIG (reference sequence). This CDR3 contains 15 residues. CDR3 in DNA: TGTGCCTGGAGTGTACTCGTGGCAGGGGTAGATGGCTACACCTTC. Translation gives CAWSVLVAGVDGYTF.

The chain links TRBV27 to TRBJ1-3; D is possibly TRBD1 (5 bases). The CDR3 runs 16 residues. Per the germline V gene, CDR1 is MNHEY and CDR2 is SMNVEV (reference sequence). Trimming removed 2 bases from V and 2 bases from J, with 13 bases in between. CDR3 sequence (DNA): TGTGCCAGCAGTTTAACGGGTCAGGGAACTGGAAACACCATATATTTT. Protein product: CASSLTGQGTGNTIYF.

The V gene is TRBV19, the J gene TRBJ2-6; 7 bases match TRBD1. The CDR3 has 16 amino acids. Germline CDR1 reads LNHDA; CDR2 reads SQIVND (reference sequence). V was clipped by 7 bases and J by 4 bases; unmatched bases: 10. The chain's CDR3 is CASNPPGTVGANVLTF. The CDR3 region has the DNA TGTGCCAGTAACCCCCCAGGGACAGTGGGGGCCAACGTCCTGACTTTC.

In its sample, this clone was seen once. The V gene is TRBV7-9, the J gene TRBJ1-1; D ambiguous. The CDR3 length is 12 residues. V gave up 4 bases and J gave up 4 bases, with 7 bases separating them. CDR1 is SEHNR and CDR2 is FQNEAQ in the germline V gene (reference sequence). The CDR3 coding sequence is TGTGCCAGCAGCTCCACGGGCACTGAAGCTTTCTTT. Amino acids: CASSSTGTEAFF.

The rearrangement links TRBV5-1 to TRBJ2-2; tentative D call: TRBD1 (5 bases). The CDR3 length is 14 residues. Germline CDR1 and CDR2: SGHRS and YFSETQ. The ends were cut back, 4 bases at V and 8 bases at J, with 15 bases in the middle. CDR3 coding DNA: TGCGCCAGCAGCCGCGGACAACTGGGTGGGGAGCTGTTTTTT. The encoded protein is CASSRGQLGGELFF.

This clone was detected only once. This chain joins TRBV24-1 and TRBJ1-2; 7 bases map to TRBD1. There are 14 residues in the CDR3. Germline V lookup: CDR1 KGHDR, CDR2 SFDVKD. The V gene end was trimmed by 0 bases and the J gene end by 8 bases; junction bases not matched to a gene: 5. CDR3 residues: CATSDLDRVGGYTF. The CDR3 DNA is TGTGCCACCAGTGATTTGGACAGGGTTGGAGGCTACACCTTC.

The chain carries TRBV10-3 and TRBJ1-1; D gene unclear. The V gene lost 7 bases and the J gene lost 1 base, with 10 bases spanning the gap. CDR3 length: 13 amino acids. CDR1 and CDR2 from the germline V gene are ENHRY and SYGVKD. As DNA, the CDR3 is TGTGCCATCACTGCTCAGGAGAACACTGAAGCTTTCTTT. Protein: CAITAQENTEAFF.